This T cell receptor (beta chain) was documented in a study of T cell clonality in common variable immunodeficiency. The CDR3 totals 15 residues. Trimming at V came to 4 bases and at J to 1 base, leaving 7 bases not matched to a gene. Per the germline V gene, CDR1 is SGHRS and CDR2 is YFSETQ. The protocol was immunoSEQ multiplex PCR, while the TCRdb copy is restricted to in-frame clones and leaves out a portion. The sample shows 35,000 to 45,000 clones, none of them appearing just once. Most patients and controls had Caucasian heritage. This clone was recorded many times. Antigen specificity is unknown. The read ends 3 residues before the CDR3 terminus; that terminus is restored from the germline J gene. General study results and limits: Reportedly, TCR beta sequences from common variable immunodeficiency showed fewer deletions and N-nucleotide insertions. T cell subpopulation sequencing would be needed to explain CVID clonality. TCRbeta clonality was increased in CVID versus healthy controls.

V usage is TRBV5-1 and J usage is TRBJ1-1; TRBD1 agrees at 7 bases. The source material was peripheral blood mononuclear cells. The sequence was collected from a person aged 18 to 75 in good health. The DNA read from the CDR3 is TGCGCCAGCAGCCTACTAGGGACAGAGAACACTGAA. Translation gives CASSLLGTENTE. In full, the CDR3 is CASSLLGTENTEAFF.